Included here is one T cell receptor beta chain sequence, with context. The data were taken from a study of blood T cell repertoires in COVID-19. Clones were read by immunoSEQ multiplex PCR, and TCRdb kept only the in-frame ones, dropping some. The sample shows under 150,000 clones, around four fifths of them seen only once. CDR3 length: 16 residues. Germline CDR1 and CDR2: LNHDA and SQIVND (reference sequence). J gave up 12 bases and V 11 bases, and 20 bases lay outside the gene matches. This TCR came from a woman between 40 and 55 years old with active or convalescent COVID-19. The sequenced sample consisted of peripheral blood. The chain couples TRBV19 to TRBJ2-1, with TRBD1 matching over 12 bases. The CDR3 DNA sequence: TGTGCCGCGGGACCTTTCCTCGGGACAGGGGGCGCCGGGCAGTTCTTC. Translation gives CAAGPFLGTGGAGQFF.